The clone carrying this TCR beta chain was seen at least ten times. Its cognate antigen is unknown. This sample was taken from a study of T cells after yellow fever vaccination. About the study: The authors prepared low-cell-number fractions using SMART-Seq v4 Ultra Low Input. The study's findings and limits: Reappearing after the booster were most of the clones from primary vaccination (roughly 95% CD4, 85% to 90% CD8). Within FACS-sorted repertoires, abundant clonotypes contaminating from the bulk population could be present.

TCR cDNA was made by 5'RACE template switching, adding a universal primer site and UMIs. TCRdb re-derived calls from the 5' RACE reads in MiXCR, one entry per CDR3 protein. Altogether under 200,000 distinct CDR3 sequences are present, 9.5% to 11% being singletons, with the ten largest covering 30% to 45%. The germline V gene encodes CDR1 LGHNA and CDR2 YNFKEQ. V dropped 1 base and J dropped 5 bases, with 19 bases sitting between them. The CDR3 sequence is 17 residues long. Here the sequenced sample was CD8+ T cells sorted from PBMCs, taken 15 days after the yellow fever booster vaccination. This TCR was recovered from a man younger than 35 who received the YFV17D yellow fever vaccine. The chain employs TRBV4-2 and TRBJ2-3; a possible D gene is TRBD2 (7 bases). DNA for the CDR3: TGTGCCAGCAGCCAAGTCCCGTTAACGGGGGGCCAAGATACGCAGTATTTT. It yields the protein CASSQVPLTGGQDTQYF.